The text below deals with one TCR beta chain. The CDR3 covers 17 residues. Germline V CDR1 and CDR2: SGHVS, FNYEAQ. The V end lost 0 bases, the J end lost 0 bases, and 12 bases lay between the germline ends. This sample was included in a study of blood T cell repertoires in COVID-19. Overall study: Acute-phase and convalescent COVID-19 samples originated in the United States, Italy and Spain. PBMCs, B-cell-depleted T cells, or T cells were the source of the cDNA or gDNA that made up the material.

Sequenced by immunoSEQ multiplex PCR; TCRdb stores in-frame clones only, minus some. The table records 150,000 to 200,000 clones, more than 70% of them present only once. The V call is TRBV7-6, the J call TRBJ1-3; D is possibly TRBD1 (6 bases). Sequencing was carried out using peripheral blood. The TCR sequence derives from a human donor in a cohort sampled during active COVID-19. CDR3: CASSLAAAGVSGNTIYF. The CDR3 bases are TGTGCCAGCAGCTTAGCAGCCGCAGGGGTCTCTGGAAACACCATATATTTT.